This T cell receptor beta chain derives from a study of blood T cell repertoires in COVID-19. Background on the study: From the United States, Italy and Spain came samples of acute and convalescent COVID-19.

The CDR3 loop spans 17 amino acids. Germline CDR1 reads SGHTA; CDR2 reads FQGTGA. The junction had 3 bases not matched to a gene; V was cut back by 1 base and J by 0 bases. TCRdb keeps only in-frame clones here, not all; method: immunoSEQ multiplex PCR. Found here are fewer than 250,000 clones, more than 75% of them singletons; the top ten hold 3% to 3.5%. J is TRBJ2-3 and V is TRBV7-3, with TRBD2 matching 11 bases. This receptor was taken from a man between 60 and 75 years old with acute or convalescent COVID-19. The sequencing sample was made of peripheral blood. The CDR3 nucleotides read TGTGCCAGCAGCTTAATAGCGGGGGGGTTTAGCACAGATACGCAGTATTTT. This sequence encodes CASSLIAGGFSTDTQYF.